The 10 T cell receptor beta chains presented below share a single source sample, sequenced in a study of T cells of healthy individuals (dated by TCRdb to between 2018 and 2020). Receptor amplification or capture employed 5' RACE. The sample was run on an Illumina MiSeq. TCRdb trimmed public reads at Q25 via fastp, called clones via MiXCR and kept in-frame beta chains. Rows with one shared CDR3 protein collapse into an entry with the most common genes and DNA. The sample has approximately 89,000 distinct CDR3 sequences on record, around 5.1% of them singletons. The ten largest account for around 6.9% of the sample. Receptors originate from a female donor in good health.

The chain joins TRBV6-1 to TRBJ2-7; D remains unclear. V was clipped by 3 bases and J by 5 bases, with 17 bases between them. The CDR3 length is 15 residues. The germline gives CDR1 MNHNS, CDR2 SASEGT. In DNA, the CDR3 is TGTGCCAGCAGTGAGATATTCTATAGGGCACACGAGCAGTACTTC. It yields the protein CASSEIFYRAHEQYF.

This clonotype occurred many times. The chain recombines TRBV6-5 with TRBJ1-5; D remains unclear. CDR3 size: 15 residues. Trimming shortened V by 4 bases and J by 0 bases, and 10 bases separated the two germline ends. The germline gives CDR1 MNHEY, CDR2 SVGAGI. The CDR3 sequence is CASSLDWNSNQPQHF. In nucleotides, the CDR3 is TGTGCCAGCAGTTTGGACTGGAATAGCAATCAGCCCCAGCATTTT.

This clonotype has a count of ten or more. The chain combines TRBV6-6 with TRBJ2-7, with 7 bases that match TRBD1. Germline CDR1 and CDR2: MNHNY and SVGAGI (reference sequence). V shed 8 bases and J 2 bases; nucleotides not matched to a gene: 9. This CDR3 is 14 amino acids long. The CDR3: CASWGTAEAYEQYF. CDR3 DNA sequence: TGTGCCAGCTGGGGGACAGCTGAGGCCTACGAGCAGTACTTC.

This clonotype was recorded many times. This chain links TRBV27 with TRBJ1-1, with D hard to call. The ends were cut back, 5 bases at V and 1 base at J, with 8 bases in the middle. Germline CDR1 MNHEY, CDR2 SMNVEV (reference sequence). The CDR3 is 13 residues long. The CDR3: CASSLGENTEAFF. In DNA form, the CDR3 reads TGTGCCAGCAGTCTGGGAGAGAACACTGAAGCTTTCTTT.

The sample holds many counts of this clonotype. This chain uses TRBV12-3 or TRBV12-4 with TRBJ1-1; maybe TRBD1 (6 bases). Trimming shortened V by 6 bases and J by 1 base, and 9 bases separated the two germline ends. The CDR3 totals 13 residues. CDR3 in DNA: TGTGCCAGCAGCAGGGGTTCGAACACTGAAGCTTTCTTT. Its translation is CASSRGSNTEAFF.

This chain joins TRBV28 and TRBJ1-5; D is undetermined. The CDR3 extends over 15 amino acids. Germline V gene sequence: CDR1 MDHEN, CDR2 SYDVKM. V shed 6 bases and J shed 2 bases, with 14 bases lying between them. DNA of the CDR3: TGTGCCAGCAGGCTTCGTCCTGGGCGCAATCAGCCCCAGCATTTT. This gives the protein CASRLRPGRNQPQHF.

This clonotype was detected ten times or more. For the CDR3, the DNA is TGTGCCAGCAGGACTAGCGGGGGTGGTTCCTACGAGCAGTACTTC. Protein product: CASRTSGGGSYEQYF. The V call is TRBV28, the J call TRBJ2-7, with TRBD2 identical over 12 bases. Unmatched junction bases numbered 4, after V lost 6 bases and J lost 1 base. This CDR3 comprises 15 residues. Germline V CDR1 and CDR2: MDHEN, SYDVKM.

This clonotype was counted ten times or more. This rearrangement joins TRBV27 to TRBJ2-7; 16 nucleotides align to TRBD2. CDR3 length: 16 residues. V shed 4 bases and J 4 bases; nucleotides not matched to a gene: 4. Germline lookup yields CDR1 MNHEY and CDR2 SMNVEV (reference sequence). The CDR3 nucleotides are TGTGCCAGCAGTTCGACGGGACTAGCGGGAGGGTACGAGCAGTACTTC. It translates to CASSSTGLAGGYEQYF.

This clonotype was observed a handful of times. The germline gene is not matched at one end of the junction; a read error may be the cause. The genes are TRBV2 and TRBJ1-1, with D unresolved. Per germline, CDR1 SNHLY and CDR2 FYNNEI. The CDR3 is 12 amino acids. The DNA for the CDR3 is TGTGCCAGCAGGGAAGGAGGCACTGAAGCTTTCTTT. As protein: CASREGGTEAFF.

In this sample, this clonotype turned up many times. This chain joins TRBV4-3 and TRBJ2-1; no definite D call. Trimming took 0 bases from V and 10 from J, leaving 16 bases between them. The CDR3 length is 15 residues. Per the germline V gene, CDR1 is LGHNA and CDR2 is YSLEER. The CDR3 DNA follows: TGCGCCAGCAGCCAAGAGTTCCTAGTCCCCGACGAGCAGTTCTTC. This gives the protein CASSQEFLVPDEQFF.